This TCR beta chain was obtained from a study of OX40 agonist ivuxolimab in advanced cancers. The study's findings and limits: With doses of 0.1 to 3.0 mg/kg, CD4+ and CD8+ blood T cells had undergone clonal expansion by week 6.

This clone was recorded once. Its specificity is not known. The data were produced by immunoSEQ multiplex PCR, yet TCRdb's version contains in-frame clones alone and is incomplete. The sample carries roughly 71,000 clones, approximately 90% recorded once. This sample comprised CD4+ or CD8+ T cells sorted from blood, obtained in a trial of the OX40 agonist ivuxolimab. The TCR comes from an adult with an advanced solid tumor such as melanoma, head and neck, liver or kidney cancer.

CDR3 protein: CASSVSGGTDTQYF. The CDR3 DNA sequence: TGTGCCAGCAGTGTGAGCGGGGGCACAGATACGCAGTATTTT. The rearrangement links TRBV2 to TRBJ2-3, with 7 bases identical to TRBD2. V lost 4 bases, J lost 1 base, and 2 bases stayed unmatched. In germline, CDR1 is SNHLY, CDR2 FYNNEI. The CDR3 consists of 14 residues.